These T cell receptor beta chains were read from a single sample in a study of post-analysis software for immune sequencing data. Each CDR3 protein gets one entry after TCRdb re-called the PCR reads with MiXCR. The profile shows about 760,000 distinct CDR3 sequences, 30% of them singletons. What was sequenced was blood. These receptors all stem from a girl aged 5-17 years with multiple sclerosis. CDR3s include the opening cysteine and the closing phenylalanine or tryptophan. A D gene is named only where the DNA matches it firmly. Size tells how often a clone was seen (once, few, many) or the class of an expanded clone, and some rows leave it out.

j_gene: TRBJ2-1
d_gene: TRBD2
v_gene: TRBV28
abundance: NA
CDR3nt: TGTGCCAGCAGTTTATTTCGACTAGCGGGAGGGCCTCTAGGGAGTGCGCAGTTCTTC
CDR3aa: CASSLFRLAGGPLGSAQFF

j_gene: TRBJ2-2
d_gene: NA
v_gene: TRBV6-1
abundance: NA
CDR3nt: TGTGCCAGCAGTGTAAAGGGGGGAACCGGGGAGCTGTTTTTT
CDR3aa: CASSVKGGTGELFF

j_gene: TRBJ2-1
d_gene: TRBD2
v_gene: TRBV28
abundance: few
CDR3nt: TGTGCCAGCAGTTTACCTAGCGGGGGTGAACATGAGCAGTTCTTC
CDR3aa: CASSLPSGGEHEQFF

j_gene: TRBJ1-4
d_gene: TRBD1
v_gene: TRBV7-2
abundance: NA
CDR3nt: TGTGCCAGCAGCGAAGACGGCCGGGACAGTAATGAAAAACTGTTTTTT
CDR3aa: CASSEDGRDSNEKLFF

j_gene: TRBJ2-5
d_gene: NA
v_gene: TRBV20-1
abundance: few
CDR3nt: TGCAGTGCTAGAGCCCCCCCGCGGGAGACCCAGTACTTC
CDR3aa: CSARAPPRETQYF

j_gene: TRBJ2-4
d_gene: NA
v_gene: TRBV5-1
abundance: NA
CDR3nt: TGCGCCAGCAGCTCGGACGGGCTAGCCAAAAACATTCAGTACTTC
CDR3aa: CASSSDGLAKNIQYF

j_gene: TRBJ2-5
d_gene: TRBD2
v_gene: TRBV27
abundance: NA
CDR3nt: TGTGCCAGCAGTTTATTCCGGCGGGGGGGCGTCGAGACCCAGTACTTC
CDR3aa: CASSLFRRGGVETQYF

j_gene: TRBJ1-5
d_gene: NA
v_gene: TRBV7-2
abundance: few
CDR3nt: TGTGCCAGCGCCGCGGGAGTTGGTCTTTCGGGTAATCAGCCCCAGCATTTT
CDR3aa: CASAAGVGLSGNQPQHF

j_gene: TRBJ1-2
d_gene: NA
v_gene: TRBV15
abundance: few
CDR3nt: TGTGCCACCAGCACCTCAAGTGGGCAGAAAGGCTACACCTTC
CDR3aa: CATSTSSGQKGYTF

j_gene: TRBJ1-2
d_gene: TRBD1
v_gene: TRBV29-1
abundance: few
CDR3nt: TGCAGTGCCAGACAGGGGGCCAACTATGGCTACACCTTC
CDR3aa: CSARQGANYGYTF

j_gene: TRBJ2-3
d_gene: TRBD2
v_gene: TRBV7-2
abundance: NA
CDR3nt: TGTGCCAGCAGCTTAGGACTAGCCCATACGCAGTATTTT
CDR3aa: CASSLGLAHTQYF

j_gene: TRBJ2-7
d_gene: TRBD2
v_gene: TRBV29-1
abundance: many
CDR3nt: TGCAGCGTTGAAGAGGAACCTAGCGGGAGGATCGAGCAGTACTTC
CDR3aa: CSVEEEPSGRIEQYF

j_gene: TRBJ2-1
d_gene: TRBD2
v_gene: TRBV2
abundance: few
CDR3nt: TGTGCCAGCAGTGAAATTAGTAGCGGGAGCTCCTACAATGAGCAGTTCTTC
CDR3aa: CASSEISSGSSYNEQFF

j_gene: TRBJ1-2
d_gene: TRBD1
v_gene: TRBV20-1
abundance: NA
CDR3nt: TGCAGTGCTCGCCGGACAGGGGGAAACTATGGCTACACCTTC
CDR3aa: CSARRTGGNYGYTF

j_gene: TRBJ1-1
d_gene: NA
v_gene: TRBV10-3
abundance: few
CDR3nt: TGTGCCATCAGTGACCTCGCCCACACTGAAGCTTTCTTT
CDR3aa: CAISDLAHTEAFF

j_gene: TRBJ2-4
d_gene: TRBD1
v_gene: TRBV6-2/TRBV6-3
abundance: NA
CDR3nt: TGTGCCAGCAGTTACACGTGGGACAGCCAAAACATTCAGTACTTC
CDR3aa: CASSYTWDSQNIQYF

j_gene: TRBJ1-1
d_gene: NA
v_gene: TRBV25-1
abundance: NA
CDR3nt: TGTGCCAGCCCGGTCCCACTCCCAACGGGCCCTCGAGACACTGAAGCTTTCTTT
CDR3aa: CASPVPLPTGPRDTEAFF

j_gene: TRBJ2-1
d_gene: NA
v_gene: TRBV28
abundance: NA
CDR3nt: TGTGCCAGCAGTTTATGGGCGGGGGCAGTCTACAATGAGCAGTTCTTC
CDR3aa: CASSLWAGAVYNEQFF

j_gene: TRBJ1-5
d_gene: NA
v_gene: TRBV6-2/TRBV6-3
abundance: few
CDR3nt: TGTGCCAGCAGTTACTCGAGGACGGACCAAAATCAGCCCCAGCATTTT
CDR3aa: CASSYSRTDQNQPQHF

j_gene: TRBJ1-6
d_gene: TRBD1
v_gene: TRBV20-1
abundance: few
CDR3nt: TGCAGTGCTGGGGGGACAGGGCTGGGGTCACCCCTCCACTTT
CDR3aa: CSAGGTGLGSPLHF

j_gene: TRBJ1-2
d_gene: NA
v_gene: TRBV5-1
abundance: few
CDR3nt: TGCGCCAGCAGCTTGCAGAAGAACTATGGCTACACCTTC
CDR3aa: CASSLQKNYGYTF